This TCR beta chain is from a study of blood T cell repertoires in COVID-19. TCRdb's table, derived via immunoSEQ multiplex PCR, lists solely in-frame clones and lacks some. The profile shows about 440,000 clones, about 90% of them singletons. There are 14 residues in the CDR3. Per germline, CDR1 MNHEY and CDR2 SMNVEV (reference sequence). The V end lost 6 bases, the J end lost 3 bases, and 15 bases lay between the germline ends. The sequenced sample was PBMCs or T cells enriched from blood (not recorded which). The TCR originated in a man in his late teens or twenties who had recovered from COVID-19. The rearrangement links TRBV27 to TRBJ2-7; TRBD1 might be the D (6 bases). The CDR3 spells CASRPGQNLYEQYF. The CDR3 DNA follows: TGTGCCAGCAGGCCTGGACAGAACCTCTACGAGCAGTACTTC.